These 25 T cell receptor beta chains share one sample of origin, sequenced in a study of cytomegalovirus exposure and HLA in healthy donors. PCR involved 60 Vbeta and 13 Jbeta primers. Only in-frame clones appear in the TCRdb table, and some are missing; sequencing was by immunoSEQ multiplex PCR. Of approximately 190,000 clones detected, 75% to 90% appear once; the ten largest clones hold approximately 1.1%. The sample taken for sequencing was PBMCs. These receptors were collected from a boy aged 2 to 10 in good health and CMV-seronegative.

The V call is TRBV7-3, the J call TRBJ2-2; possible D gene TRBD1, 6 bases. V was clipped by 5 bases and J by 0 bases, with 10 bases between them. Germline V gene data show CDR1 as SGHTA and CDR2 as FQGTGA. The CDR3 sequence is 15 residues long. CDR3 coding DNA: TGTGCCAGCAGCCTCAACAGGGCGAACACCGGGGAGCTGTTTTTT. Its translation is CASSLNRANTGELFF.

V is TRBV5-5 and J is TRBJ2-1; D is ambiguous. The CDR3 has 16 amino acids. The ends were cut back, 0 bases at V and 0 bases at J, with 10 bases in the middle. Germline assignment: CDR1 SGHKS and CDR2 YYEKEE (reference sequence). CDR3 DNA sequence: TGTGCCAGCAGCTTGGGCTTGCTAGGCTCCTACAATGAGCAGTTCTTC. Translated, it gives CASSLGLLGSYNEQFF.

The V call is TRBV7-9, the J call TRBJ1-1; D is ambiguous. Looked up from germline, CDR1 is SEHNR and CDR2 is FQNEAQ (reference sequence). The V gene lost 4 bases and the J gene lost 5 bases, with 17 bases spanning the gap. CDR3 length: 15 residues. CDR3 bases: TGTGCCAGCAGCTCCCTTAACCACGGGGAAACTGAAGCTTTCTTT. Amino acids: CASSSLNHGETEAFF. Drawing the rest from reference TRBV7-9 and TRBJ1-1, the complete variable domain is DTGVSQNPRHKITKRGQNVTFRCDPISEHNRLYWYRQTLGQGPEFLTYFQNEAQLEKSRLLSDRFSAERPKGSFSTLEIQRTEQGDSAMYLCASSSLNHGETEAFFGQGTRLTVV.

This sequence joins TRBV13 and TRBJ1-1; D is unresolved. The CDR3 covers 12 residues. The V gene lost 5 bases and the J gene lost 5 bases, with 9 bases spanning the gap. The V gene's germline CDR1 is PRHDT and CDR2 FYEKMQ (reference sequence). CDR3 sequence reads: CASSPVPTEAFF. Written as DNA, the CDR3 is TGTGCCAGCAGCCCGGTACCAACTGAAGCTTTCTTT.

The chain is built from TRBV28 and TRBJ1-2, with D possibly TRBD1 on 5 matching bases. Germline-derived CDR1 and CDR2 are MDHEN and SYDVKM. Trimming left V 4 bases short and J 2 bases short, with 14 bases between. The CDR3 extends over 15 amino acids. CDR3 sequence: CASSSPGGLNYGYTF. CDR3 nucleotides: TGTGCCAGCAGTTCACCCGGGGGGTTAAACTATGGCTACACCTTC.

V gene TRBV25-1 combines with J gene TRBJ2-3; D might be TRBD1 (5 bases). The CDR3 runs to 14 residues. Germline CDR1 is MGHDK and CDR2 is SYGVNS. The V gene lost 4 bases and the J gene lost 2 bases, with 10 bases spanning the gap. The CDR3 spells CASSVGADTDTQYF. The CDR3 DNA sequence: TGTGCCAGCAGTGTAGGGGCCGACACAGATACGCAGTATTTT. Combining the CDR3 with reference TRBV25-1 and TRBJ2-3 gives the whole variable domain EADIYQTPRYLVIGTGKKITLECSQTMGHDKMYWYQQDPGMELHLIHYSYGVNSTEKGDLSSESTVSRIRTEHFPLTLESARPSHTSQYLCASSVGADTDTQYFGPGTRLTVL.

This clone was recorded a few times. V is TRBV5-8 and J is TRBJ1-3; 10 positions agree with TRBD1. The CDR3 is 16 amino acids. Germline V lookup: CDR1 SGHTS, CDR2 YDEGEE. V was pared by 4 bases and J by 3 bases, with 7 bases of the junction left unmatched. The CDR3 region has the DNA TGTGCCAGCAGCACCAGACAGGGGGCTGTTGGAAACACCATATATTTT. Its translation is CASSTRQGAVGNTIYF.

V is TRBV2 and J is TRBJ2-3; 7 nucleotides align to TRBD2. The germline V gene has CDR1 SNHLY and CDR2 FYNNEI. The CDR3 has 13 amino acids. The trim removed 3 bases at V and 4 bases at J, leaving 1 base unmatched. The CDR3 sequence: CASSERESDTQYF. CDR3 sequence (DNA): TGTGCCAGCAGTGAGCGGGAGTCAGATACGCAGTATTTT.

This clone was recorded once. The chain combines TRBV9 with TRBJ2-2; TRBD2 might be the D (6 bases). Germline-derived CDR1 and CDR2 are SGDLS and YYNGEE. CDR3 size: 14 residues. V lost 7 bases to trimming and J lost 3 bases, with 13 bases between them. The CDR3 protein is CASDRGWDTGELFF. CDR3 nucleotides: TGTGCCAGCGACCGGGGGTGGGACACCGGGGAGCTGTTTTTT.

The rearrangement links TRBV19 to TRBJ2-7; D may be TRBD1 (6 bases). Germline V gene data show CDR1 as LNHDA and CDR2 as SQIVND (reference sequence). V lost 5 bases and J 4 bases, leaving 12 bases between the germline ends. The CDR3 extends over 13 amino acids. CDR3 nucleotide sequence: TGTGCCAGTAGTCGGACAGAGATTTACGAGCAGTACTTC. Protein sequence: CASSRTEIYEQYF.

About this clone itself: Other nucleotide sequences from this sample produce the same CDR3. The gene calls are TRBV28 and TRBJ1-5, with D perhaps matching TRBD1 (5 bases). The CDR3 runs to 12 residues. The germline V gene has CDR1 MDHEN and CDR2 SYDVKM. Trimming pared 4 bases from V and 4 bases from J, leaving 5 bases between. CDR3 DNA: TGTGCCAGCAGTTCAGGGAATCAGCCCCAGCATTTT. This gives the protein CASSSGNQPQHF.

The chain is built from TRBV5-1 and TRBJ2-3; D is possibly TRBD1 (6 bases). This CDR3 spans 16 amino acids. Per germline, CDR1 SGHRS and CDR2 YFSETQ. The V gene lost 1 base and the J gene lost 0 bases, with 12 bases spanning the gap. The CDR3 region is CASSLTVGGSTDTQYF. CDR3 nucleotide sequence: TGCGCCAGCAGCTTGACCGTAGGGGGAAGCACAGATACGCAGTATTTT.

The rearrangement joins TRBV7-9 to TRBJ1-1; 9 nucleotides align to TRBD1. Germline values: CDR1 SEHNR, CDR2 FQNEAQ (reference sequence). The J segment lost 4 bases and the V segment lost 2 bases, leaving 2 bases of the junction unmatched. The CDR3 consists of 14 residues. The CDR3 coding sequence is TGTGCCAGCAGCTTATTGACAGGGGGCACTGAAGCTTTCTTT. Protein: CASSLLTGGTEAFF.

In regard to this clone: At one end, the junction sequence differs from germline, possibly due to a read error. The chain uses TRBV27 and TRBJ2-1; the match to TRBD1 covers 7 bases. Germline CDR1 is MNHEY and CDR2 is SMNVEV (reference sequence). The CDR3 loop spans 17 amino acids. The CDR3 here is CASSRNTGTASNNEQFF. As DNA, the CDR3 is TGTGCCAGCAGTAGGAATACCGGGACAGCCTCCAACAATGAGCAGTTCTTC.

This clone has just a few counts. J is TRBJ1-5 and V is TRBV7-9; no reliable D call. The CDR3 length is 13 residues. Trimming removed 2 bases from V and 6 bases from J, with 8 bases in between. Looked up from germline, CDR1 is SEHNR and CDR2 is FQNEAQ (reference sequence). CDR3 coding DNA: TGTGCCAGCAGCTTATCGGAGGTTCAGCCCCAGCATTTT. This translates into CASSLSEVQPQHF.

This clone was observed a few times. The chain couples TRBV10-3 to TRBJ1-1; TRBD1 aligns across 7 bases. J was trimmed by 1 base and V by 8 bases; bases with no gene match: 7. The CDR3 consists of 14 residues. Germline CDR1 ENHRY, CDR2 SYGVKD. The CDR3 spells CAISRGGRNTEAFF. The CDR3 DNA is TGTGCCATCTCGCGAGGGGGCCGGAACACTGAAGCTTTCTTT.

The V gene is TRBV19, the J gene TRBJ2-3, with 10 bases aligning to TRBD2. V lost 3 bases and J lost 5; bases outside the gene matches: 11. The CDR3 loop spans 17 amino acids. Germline V gene lookup returns CDR1 LNHDA and CDR2 SQIVND (reference sequence). In DNA form, the CDR3 reads TGTGCCAGTAGTATTCTTCCCCGGACTAGCGGCCGAGATACGCAGTATTTT. Protein product: CASSILPRTSGRDTQYF.

The V and J genes are TRBV5-5 and TRBJ2-2; D may be TRBD1 (5 bases). CDR1 and CDR2 from the germline V gene are SGHKS and YYEKEE (reference sequence). The CDR3 is made up of 12 amino acids. V lost 7 bases to trimming and J lost 7 bases, with 11 bases between them. The CDR3 nucleotides are TGTGCCAGCTTGGGAAGGGGCGGGGAGCTGTTTTTT. The encoded protein is CASLGRGGELFF.

This clone was picked up one time. The CDR3 sequence is CASSYGQTYEQYF. The CDR3 DNA follows: TGTGCCAGCAGTTACGGGCAGACCTACGAGCAGTACTTC. This chain links TRBV6-5 with TRBJ2-7; D gene uncertain. There are 13 residues in the CDR3. Germline-derived CDR1 and CDR2 are MNHEY and SVGAGI. The germline V and J ends were trimmed by 2 bases and 2 bases, with 7 bases remaining between them.

The chain recombines TRBV6-1 with TRBJ1-2, with 12 bases that match TRBD1. From germline, CDR1 is MNHNS and CDR2 SASEGT. CDR3 length equals 13 residues. Trimming took 6 bases from V and 6 from J; bases not matched to a gene: 2. This chain's CDR3 is CASRGQGADGYTF. CDR3 nucleotide sequence: TGTGCCAGCAGGGGACAGGGGGCGGATGGCTACACCTTC.

This chain connects TRBV28 to TRBJ1-4; 7 bases agree with TRBD1. The CDR3 length is 14 residues. Germline-derived CDR1 and CDR2 are MDHEN and SYDVKM. V was pared by 8 bases and J by 4 bases, with 7 bases of the junction left unmatched. The CDR3 here is CASGPDRSNEKLFF. The CDR3 nucleotides read TGTGCCAGCGGTCCGGACAGGAGTAATGAAAAACTGTTTTTT.

V gene TRBV6-5 combines with J gene TRBJ2-5; 7 bases line up with TRBD1. Per the germline V gene, CDR1 is MNHEY and CDR2 is SVGAGI. Losses at the gene ends were 5 bases for V and 4 bases for J; bases not matched to a gene: 4. The CDR3 length is 13 residues. The CDR3 coding sequence is TGTGCCAGCAGTGACAGGGTTTCAGAGACCCAGTACTTC. Its translation is CASSDRVSETQYF.

V gene TRBV5-1 combines with J gene TRBJ2-7, with 8 bases identical to TRBD1. Losses at the gene ends were 4 bases for V and 3 bases for J; bases not matched to a gene: 12. Germline V gene lookup returns CDR1 SGHRS and CDR2 YFSETQ. This CDR3 is 16 amino acids long. The CDR3 is CASSLHPRGHFYEQYF. The CDR3 DNA follows: TGCGCCAGCAGCCTTCACCCCAGGGGGCACTTCTACGAGCAGTACTTC.

This chain joins TRBV5-1 and TRBJ2-7, with TRBD1 as a possible D gene (6 bases). CDR1 and CDR2 from the germline V gene are SGHRS and YFSETQ. The CDR3 runs to 14 residues. V lost 0 bases and J 1 base, leaving 8 bases between the germline ends. The DNA for the CDR3 is TGCGCCAGCAGCTTGGTAAGGGGGTCCTACGAGCAGTACTTC. It encodes CASSLVRGSYEQYF.

This clone was observed a single time. V usage is TRBV7-9 and J usage is TRBJ2-1; D perhaps matches TRBD2 (6 bases). Trimming removed 6 bases from V and 0 bases from J, with 15 bases in between. This CDR3 has 16 amino acids. CDR1 is SEHNR, CDR2 FQNEAQ, per germline (reference sequence). DNA of the CDR3: TGTGCCAGCAGGAGTCCCCCGGGGGTCTCCTACAATGAGCAGTTCTTC. As protein: CASRSPPGVSYNEQFF. The full variable domain, with the rest looked up from reference TRBV7-9 and TRBJ2-1, is DTGVSQNPRHKITKRGQNVTFRCDPISEHNRLYWYRQTLGQGPEFLTYFQNEAQLEKSRLLSDRFSAERPKGSFSTLEIQRTEQGDSAMYLCASRSPPGVSYNEQFFGPGTRLTVL.